The 9 T cell receptor beta chains in this list originate from one sample, sequenced in a study of blood T cell repertoires in COVID-19. Method: immunoSEQ multiplex PCR; TCRdb's copy keeps in-frame clones and lacks some. Here the sample spans about 260,000 clones, more than 85% being singletons. Specimen: peripheral blood. These receptor sequences come from a woman in her sixties or seventies with COVID-19, enrolled during active disease.

CDR3 coding DNA: TGTGCCAGCAGCTCCGGATCGGGGAACACCATATATTTT. Its protein is CASSSGSGNTIYF. V and J are TRBV7-2 and TRBJ1-3; D uncertain. Trimming removed 4 bases from V and 7 bases from J, with 11 bases in between. The length of the CDR3 is 13 residues. Germline lookup yields CDR1 SGHTA and CDR2 FQGNSA.

J is TRBJ1-2 and V is TRBV30; D perhaps matches TRBD1 (6 bases). V lost 0 bases to trimming and J lost 7 bases, with 12 bases between them. CDR1 and CDR2 from the germline V gene are GTSNPN and SVGIG (reference sequence). This CDR3 spans 13 amino acids. CDR3 bases: TGTGCCTGGAGTGTCGGGGGGCAGGGTGGCTACACCTTC. Protein sequence: CAWSVGGQGGYTF.

This chain links TRBV4-2 with TRBJ1-2, with 8 positions matching TRBD1. Germline CDR1 is LGHNA and CDR2 is YNFKEQ. The CDR3 spans 15 residues. Trimming cost V 7 bases and J 0 bases; bases outside gene matches: 7. This CDR3 is CASTPGTGSNYGYTF. The CDR3 DNA is TGTGCCAGCACCCCGGGGACAGGCTCTAACTATGGCTACACCTTC.

This chain joins TRBV7-2 and TRBJ1-1, with D unresolved. The CDR3 totals 13 residues. V was cut by 2 bases and J by 1 base, with 5 bases left in between. Germline V gene lookup returns CDR1 SGHTA and CDR2 FQGNSA. CDR3 in amino acids: CASSLSRNTEAFF. In nucleotides, the CDR3 is TGTGCCAGCAGCTTAAGCCGGAACACTGAAGCTTTCTTT.

Only one count was recorded for this clone. The chain uses TRBV19 and TRBJ1-6; 8 nucleotides agree with TRBD1. There are 15 residues in the CDR3. The junction had 10 bases not matched to a gene; V was cut back by 5 bases and J by 10 bases. Germline loops: CDR1 LNHDA, CDR2 SQIVND (reference sequence). The CDR3 region is CASSGQGRANSPLHF. Here the CDR3 DNA reads TGTGCCAGTAGTGGACAGGGAAGGGCAAACTCACCCCTCCACTTT.

The V gene is TRBV29-1, the J gene TRBJ1-2, with no clear D. CDR1 and CDR2 (germline): SQVTM, ANQGSEA. Between the trimmed V and J ends, which lost 7 bases and 3 bases, there was a span of 27 bases. CDR3 length: 17 amino acids. CDR3 nucleotides: TGCAGCGCAGGTGTAGGAGGGTTTTCTCGGCCTTACTATGGCTACACCTTC. Protein product: CSAGVGGFSRPYYGYTF.

The chain joins TRBV18 to TRBJ1-4; D ambiguous. The V gene lost 4 bases and the J gene lost 8 bases, with 11 bases spanning the gap. Germline CDR1 and CDR2: KGHSH and LQKENI. The CDR3 has 13 amino acids. The CDR3 bases are TGTGCCAGCTCACAGGACTTCCCCGAAAAACTGTTTTTT. Translated: CASSQDFPEKLFF.

The chain is built from TRBV7-9 and TRBJ2-1; 16 nucleotides agree with TRBD2. This CDR3 has 18 amino acids. The V segment lost 5 bases and the J segment 4 bases; nucleotides outside the gene matches: 8. The germline CDR1 and CDR2 sequences are SEHNR and FQNEAQ (reference sequence). CDR3 coding DNA: TGTGCCAGCAGCACAGGGACTAGCGGGAGGGCCAGTTACAATGAGCAGTTCTTC. Protein product: CASSTGTSGRASYNEQFF.

The genes are TRBV2 and TRBJ2-7; TRBD2 agrees at 9 bases. Germline trimming cut 6 bases from V and 2 bases from J; bases unmatched to any gene: 8. The CDR3 loop spans 15 amino acids. Germline V CDR1 and CDR2: SNHLY, FYNNEI. The CDR3 loop is CASRQGLANTYEQYF. CDR3 bases: TGTGCCAGCAGACAAGGACTAGCGAATACCTACGAGCAGTACTTC.